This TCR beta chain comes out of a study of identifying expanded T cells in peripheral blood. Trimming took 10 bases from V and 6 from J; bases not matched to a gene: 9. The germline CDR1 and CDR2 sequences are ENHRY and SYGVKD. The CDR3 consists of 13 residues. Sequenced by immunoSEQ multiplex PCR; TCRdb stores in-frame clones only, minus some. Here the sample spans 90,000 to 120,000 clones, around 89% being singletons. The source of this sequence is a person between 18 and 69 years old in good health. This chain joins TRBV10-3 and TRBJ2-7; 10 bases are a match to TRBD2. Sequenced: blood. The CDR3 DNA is TGTGCCAGCCGAGCGGGGGGGCTTGGCGAGCAGTACTTC. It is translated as CASRAGGLGEQYF.